These T cell receptor beta chains were read from a single sample in a study of OX40 agonist ivuxolimab in advanced cancers. Assay used: immunoSEQ multiplex PCR; TCRdb lists only in-frame clones, some missing. Of just under 65,000 clones listed, over 75% are singletons. The sample was CD4+ or CD8+ T cells sorted from blood, taken in a trial of the OX40 agonist ivuxolimab. The source of these receptors is an adult with an advanced solid tumor such as melanoma, head and neck, liver or kidney cancer. Each CDR3 is given with its conserved first and last residue. D genes are given only for firm matches. Not every row has a clone size; where given, it reads once, few, many or a size class.

>TRBJ1-6|TRBV19|.|TRBD1
TGTGCCACCCAAGACAGGGGATTTAATTCACCCCTCCACTTT
CATQDRGFNSPLHF
>TRBJ2-7|TRBV29-1|.|TRBD1
TGCAGCGTCGGACAGGGGGGCTACGAGCAGTACTTC
CSVGQGGYEQYF
>TRBJ1-5|TRBV4-1|.|.
TGCGCCAGCAGCCAAGATTGGGTGGGCAATCAGCCCCAGCATTTT
CASSQDWVGNQPQHF
>TRBJ1-2|TRBV27|few|.
TGTGCCAGCAGTCCGAAAAACTATGGCTACACCTTC
CASSPKNYGYTF
>TRBJ2-5|TRBV5-1|few|.
TGCGCCAGCAGCTCACCAGGGGTCCAAGAGACCCAGTACTTC
CASSSPGVQETQYF
>TRBJ2-3|TRBV6-1|.|.
TGTGCCAGCAAGATAGGTGTAGGTAGCACAGATACGCAGTATTTT
CASKIGVGSTDTQYF
>TRBJ2-5|TRBV4-1|.|TRBD1
TGCGCCAGCAGCCAACACGGGACAGCTATCGAGACCCAGTACTTC
CASSQHGTAIETQYF
>TRBJ2-7|TRBV5-1|.|TRBD1
TGCGCCAGCAGCCCAGGGGGCCCCCTGAAGGTCGAGCAGTACTTC
CASSPGGPLKVEQYF
>TRBJ2-1|TRBV27|.|TRBD2
TGTGCCAGCATACGATTAAGTCCGACTAGCGGGGACAAGGGGAGCTCCTACAATGAGCAGTTCTTC
CASIRLSPTSGDKGSSYNEQFF
>TRBJ2-7|TRBV6-6|.|TRBD1
TGTGCCATTCGCCTGGGACAGAACTACGAGCAGTACTTC
CAIRLGQNYEQYF
>TRBJ1-5|TRBV30|.|TRBD1
TGTGCCTGGAGTCTCGGACAGGACAATCAGCCCCAGCATTTT
CAWSLGQDNQPQHF
>TRBJ2-1|TRBV30|once|.
TGTGCCCAAGACGGCGGGTTCTCCTACAATGAGCAGTTCTTC
CAQDGGFSYNEQFF
>TRBJ1-2|TRBV4-1|.|.
TGCGCCAGCAGCCCCAACCACAGGGCTGTTTCTAGCTACACCTTC
CASSPNHRAVSSYTF
>TRBJ2-1|TRBV11-2|once|.
TGTGCCAGCACCCAGGGGTCTTACAATGAGCAGTTCTTC
CASTQGSYNEQFF
>TRBJ1-1|TRBV14|.|.
TGTGCCAGCAGCCGAGGGGTAAGGACTGAAGCTTTCTTT
CASSRGVRTEAFF
>TRBJ1-1|TRBV9|.|.
TGTGCCAGCAGCGTTGGTCCAGGACAGCTGAACTCTCATGAAGCTTTCTTT
CASSVGPGQLNSHEAFF
>TRBJ1-2|TRBV4-1|once|.
TGCGCCAGCAGCCAGACTGCTAGCAGCTATGGCTACACCTTC
CASSQTASSYGYTF
>TRBJ1-2|TRBV15|once|.
TGTGCCACCAGCAGAGATAACCCTAACTATGGCTACACCTTC
CATSRDNPNYGYTF
>TRBJ1-1|TRBV5-6|.|.
TGTGCCAGCAGCTTGGCCGATGAAGCTTTCTTT
CASSLADEAFF
>TRBJ1-5|TRBV7-9|.|TRBD1
TGTGCCAGCAGCACCGGGACAGGCACCCGTCAGCCCCAGCATTTT
CASSTGTGTRQPQHF
>TRBJ2-5|TRBV11-2|.|.
TGTGCCAGCAGCTTAGATGGACAGACCCAAGAGACCCAGTACTTC
CASSLDGQTQETQYF
>TRBJ2-4|TRBV19|.|.
TGTGCCAGTAGTATAGTCCCAGGGGCGAACATTCAGTACTTC
CASSIVPGANIQYF
>TRBJ1-5|TRBV5-1|few|.
TGCGCCAGCAGCCCGCTAGGGTTGGGGCAGCCCCAGCATTTT
CASSPLGLGQPQHF
>TRBJ2-3|TRBV7-9|.|TRBD2
TGTGCCAGCAGCTTGGGCCATAGCGGGGGGGCGGATACGCAGTATTTT
CASSLGHSGGADTQYF
>TRBJ1-6|TRBV7-7|few|.
TGTGCTAGCAGCTTAGGGGACACCAATTCACCCCTCCACTTT
CASSLGDTNSPLHF
>TRBJ1-2|TRBV29-1|.|.
TGCAGCGTAGCTGACGGACGCTATGGCTACACCTTC
CSVADGRYGYTF
>TRBJ1-1|TRBV7-9|.|.
TGTGCCAGCAGCCCCACTGGACAATGGGGCACTGAAGCTTTCTTT
CASSPTGQWGTEAFF
>TRBJ1-2|TRBV5-5|.|.
TGTGCCAGCAGCTTGGTACCGGGTAAAGATGGCTACACCTTC
CASSLVPGKDGYTF
>TRBJ2-5|TRBV6-6|.|.
TGTGCCAGCACCTCCCCCAGACCGACGAGGACCCAGTACTTC
CASTSPRPTRTQYF
>TRBJ1-6|TRBV30|.|.
TGTGCCTGGAGTGGGCAGAATAATTCACCCCTCCACTTT
CAWSGQNNSPLHF
>TRBJ1-1|TRBV18|.|TRBD1
TGTGCCAGCTCGCCATCCACGACAGGGACTCACACTGAAGCTTTCTTT
CASSPSTTGTHTEAFF
>TRBJ1-2|TRBV19|.|.
TGTGCCAGTAGTAGGCGTAACTATGGCTACACCTTC
CASSRRNYGYTF
>TRBJ1-2|TRBV7-3|.|.
TGTGCCAGCAGTCCTCGGGGTAGAGGAAATGGCTACACCTTC
CASSPRGRGNGYTF